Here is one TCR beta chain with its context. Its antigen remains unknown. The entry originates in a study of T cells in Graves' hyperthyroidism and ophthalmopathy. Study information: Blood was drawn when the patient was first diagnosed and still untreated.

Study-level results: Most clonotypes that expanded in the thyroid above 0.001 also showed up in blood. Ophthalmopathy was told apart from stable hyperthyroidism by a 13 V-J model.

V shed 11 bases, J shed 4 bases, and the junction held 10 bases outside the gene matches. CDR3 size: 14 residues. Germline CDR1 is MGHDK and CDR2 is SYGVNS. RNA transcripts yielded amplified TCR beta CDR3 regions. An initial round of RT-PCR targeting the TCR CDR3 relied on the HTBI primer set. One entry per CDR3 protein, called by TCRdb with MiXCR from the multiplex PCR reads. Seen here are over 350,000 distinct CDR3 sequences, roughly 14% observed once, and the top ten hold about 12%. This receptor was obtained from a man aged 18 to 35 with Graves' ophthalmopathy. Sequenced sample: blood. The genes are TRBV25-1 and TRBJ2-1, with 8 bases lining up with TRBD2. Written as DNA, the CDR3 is TGTGCCGTACCCGGGACTAGGGCATACAATGAGCAGTTCTTC. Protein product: CAVPGTRAYNEQFF.